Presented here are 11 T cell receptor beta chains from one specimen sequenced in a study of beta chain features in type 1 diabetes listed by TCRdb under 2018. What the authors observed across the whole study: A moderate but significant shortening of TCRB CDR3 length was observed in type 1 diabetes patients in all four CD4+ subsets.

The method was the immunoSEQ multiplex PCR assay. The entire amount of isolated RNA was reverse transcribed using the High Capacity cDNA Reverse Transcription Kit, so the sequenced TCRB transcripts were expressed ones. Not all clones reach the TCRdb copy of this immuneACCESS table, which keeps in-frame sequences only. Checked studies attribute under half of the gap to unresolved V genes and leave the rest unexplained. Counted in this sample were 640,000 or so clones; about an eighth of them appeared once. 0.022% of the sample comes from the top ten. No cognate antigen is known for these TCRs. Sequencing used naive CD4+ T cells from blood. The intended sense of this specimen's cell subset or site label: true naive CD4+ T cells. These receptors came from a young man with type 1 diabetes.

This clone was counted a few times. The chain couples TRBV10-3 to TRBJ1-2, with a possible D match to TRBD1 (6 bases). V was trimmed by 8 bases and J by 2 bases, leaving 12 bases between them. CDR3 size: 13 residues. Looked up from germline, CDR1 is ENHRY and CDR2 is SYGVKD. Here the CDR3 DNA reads TGTGCCATCCGAGGGGGGCTCAACTATGGCTACACCTTC. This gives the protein CAIRGGLNYGYTF.

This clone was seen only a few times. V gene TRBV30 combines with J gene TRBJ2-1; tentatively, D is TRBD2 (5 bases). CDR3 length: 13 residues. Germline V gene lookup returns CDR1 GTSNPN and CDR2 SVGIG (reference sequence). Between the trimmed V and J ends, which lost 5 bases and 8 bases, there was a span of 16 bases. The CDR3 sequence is CAWQDSTEDEQFF. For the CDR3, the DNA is TGTGCCTGGCAGGACTCCACGGAGGATGAGCAGTTCTTC.

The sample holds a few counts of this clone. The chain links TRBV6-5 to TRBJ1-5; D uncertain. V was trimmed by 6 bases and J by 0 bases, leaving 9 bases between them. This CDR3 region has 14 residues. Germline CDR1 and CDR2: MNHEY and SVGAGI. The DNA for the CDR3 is TGTGCCAGCAGATCTGACCCTAGCAATCAGCCCCAGCATTTT. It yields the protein CASRSDPSNQPQHF.

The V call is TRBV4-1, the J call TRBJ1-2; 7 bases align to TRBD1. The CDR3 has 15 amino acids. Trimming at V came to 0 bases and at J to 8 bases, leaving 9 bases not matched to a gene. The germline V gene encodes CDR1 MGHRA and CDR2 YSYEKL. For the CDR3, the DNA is TGCGCCAGCAGCCAAGATGACTTGACAGGGTTCGGCTACACCTTC. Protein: CASSQDDLTGFGYTF.

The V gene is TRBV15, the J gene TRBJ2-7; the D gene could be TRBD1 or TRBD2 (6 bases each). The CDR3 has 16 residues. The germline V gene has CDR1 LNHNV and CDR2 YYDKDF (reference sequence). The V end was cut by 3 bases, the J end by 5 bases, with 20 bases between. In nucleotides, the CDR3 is TGTGCCACCAGCAGGGGCTTGGGGGGCGCCAGGGACGAGCAGTACTTC. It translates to CATSRGLGGARDEQYF.

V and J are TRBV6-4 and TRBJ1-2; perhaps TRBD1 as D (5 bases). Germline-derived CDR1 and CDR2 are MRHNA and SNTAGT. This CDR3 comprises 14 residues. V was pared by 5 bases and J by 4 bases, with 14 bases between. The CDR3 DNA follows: TGTGCCAGCAGTCGGACAAGTTTATCCTATGGCTACACCTTC. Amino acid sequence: CASSRTSLSYGYTF.

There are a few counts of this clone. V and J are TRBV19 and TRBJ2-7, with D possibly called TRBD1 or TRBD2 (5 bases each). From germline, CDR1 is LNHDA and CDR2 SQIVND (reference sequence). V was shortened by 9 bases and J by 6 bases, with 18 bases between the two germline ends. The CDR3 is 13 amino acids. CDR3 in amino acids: CARCPWGIGEQYF. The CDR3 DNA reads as TGTGCCAGATGTCCTTGGGGGATCGGCGAGCAGTACTTC.

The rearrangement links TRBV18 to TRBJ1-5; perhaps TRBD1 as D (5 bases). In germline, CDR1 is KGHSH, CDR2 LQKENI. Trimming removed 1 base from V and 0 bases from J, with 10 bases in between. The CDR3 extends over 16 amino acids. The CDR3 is CASSPLQDYSNQPQHF. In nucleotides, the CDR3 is TGTGCCAGCTCACCACTACAGGACTATAGCAATCAGCCCCAGCATTTT.

The CDR3 loop is CASSVGPGGPYEQYF. In nucleotides, the CDR3 is TGTGCCAGCAGCGTAGGGCCAGGGGGACCCTACGAGCAGTACTTC. The chain carries TRBV9 and TRBJ2-7, with 7 nucleotides matching TRBD1. CDR3 length: 15 residues. Trimming cost V 0 bases and J 2 bases; bases outside gene matches: 5. Germline CDR1 and CDR2: SGDLS and YYNGEE.

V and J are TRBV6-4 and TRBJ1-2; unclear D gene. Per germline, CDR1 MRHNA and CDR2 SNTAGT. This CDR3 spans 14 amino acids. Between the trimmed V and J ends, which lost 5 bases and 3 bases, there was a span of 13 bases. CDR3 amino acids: CASSPDTLYYGYTF. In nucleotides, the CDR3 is TGTGCCAGCAGTCCCGACACGTTATACTATGGCTACACCTTC.

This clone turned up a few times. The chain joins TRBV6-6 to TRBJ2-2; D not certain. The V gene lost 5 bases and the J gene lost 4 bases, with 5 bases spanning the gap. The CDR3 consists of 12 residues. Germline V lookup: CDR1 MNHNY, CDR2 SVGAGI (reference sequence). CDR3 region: CASSRATGELFF. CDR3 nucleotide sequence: TGTGCCAGCAGTAGAGCCACCGGGGAGCTGTTTTTT.